This T cell receptor beta chain was retrieved from a study of a mutant IDH1 vaccine in newly diagnosed glioma. Study as a whole: Earlier care involved radiotherapy, temozolomide, or both, and the majority received both. General study findings and limits: Any relationship between pseudoprogression and changes in top peripheral T cell clonotypes seemed absent.

Losses at the gene ends were 0 bases for V and 5 bases for J; bases not matched to a gene: 7. The CDR3 length is 15 residues. The germline CDR1 and CDR2 sequences are SQVTM and ANQGSEA. Libraries were prepared by immunoSEQ multiplex PCR; TCRdb keeps only in-frame clonotypes and omits some of them. The sample gives 52,000 or so clones, 80% of which show up once; 6.2% is in the top ten. About this clone: Its antigen is not identified.

The time point here: week 23, last vaccination. Doses of 300 ug of mutant IDH1 20-mer peptide were given with topical imiquimod. The receptor comes from a man in his forties with glioma. The V gene is TRBV29-1, the J gene TRBJ2-1, with 7 nucleotides matching TRBD1. Here the sequenced sample was PBMCs, taken from a glioma patient whose treatment included an IDH1 peptide vaccine. The CDR3 DNA is TGCAGCGTTGAAGATTTCAGGGGGTCGAACAATGAGCAGTTCTTC. Encoded protein: CSVEDFRGSNNEQFF.